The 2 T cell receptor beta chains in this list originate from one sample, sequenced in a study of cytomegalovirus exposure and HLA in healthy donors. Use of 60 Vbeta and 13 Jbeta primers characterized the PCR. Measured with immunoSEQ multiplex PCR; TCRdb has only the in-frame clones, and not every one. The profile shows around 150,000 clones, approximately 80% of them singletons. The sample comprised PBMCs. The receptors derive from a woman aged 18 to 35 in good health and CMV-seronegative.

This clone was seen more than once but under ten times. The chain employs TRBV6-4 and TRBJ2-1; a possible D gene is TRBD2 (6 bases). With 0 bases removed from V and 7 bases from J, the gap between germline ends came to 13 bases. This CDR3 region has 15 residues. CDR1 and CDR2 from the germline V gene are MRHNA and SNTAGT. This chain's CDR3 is CASSDSGGAGNEQFF. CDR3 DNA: TGTGCCAGCAGTGACTCTGGGGGAGCGGGTAATGAGCAGTTCTTC.

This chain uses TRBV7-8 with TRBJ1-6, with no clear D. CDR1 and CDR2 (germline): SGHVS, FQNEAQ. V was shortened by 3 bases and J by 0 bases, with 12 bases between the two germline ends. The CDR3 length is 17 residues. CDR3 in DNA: TGTGCCAGCAGCTTTCGAACCCGGAGCTCCTATAATTCACCCCTCCACTTT. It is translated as CASSFRTRSSYNSPLHF.